A selection of T cell receptor beta chains follows, all from one sample in a study of identifying expanded T cells in peripheral blood. Profiling relied on immunoSEQ multiplex PCR, and the TCRdb table lists in-frame clones only, not all of them. The sample lists some 65,000 clones, around four fifths occurring once. Sequencing was done on a sample of blood. All receptors come from a person aged 18-70 years in good health. CDR3s include the opening cysteine and the closing phenylalanine or tryptophan. The D gene is left open where the match is weak. Clone sizes are given selectively: once, few, many, or a class where the clone is expanded.

clone_size	d_call	v_call	j_call	cdr3_aa	cdr3_nt
few	-	TRBV5-6	TRBJ2-7	CASSLGYPSYEQYF	TGTGCCAGCAGCTTAGGGTATCCATCCTACGAGCAGTACTTC
once	TRBD1	TRBV7-6	TRBJ1-2	CASSSDRDGYTF	TGTGCCAGCAGCTCCGACAGGGATGGCTACACCTTC
-	-	TRBV4-2	TRBJ1-5	CASSQVSYGNQPQHF	TGTGCCAGCAGCCAAGTCTCATACGGCAATCAACCCCAGCATTTT
-	TRBD1	TRBV9	TRBJ1-2	CASSPGQAINYGYTF	TGTGCCAGCAGCCCCGGACAGGCGATTAACTATGGCTACACCTTC
-	-	TRBV5-4	TRBJ1-2	CASRSPGFYPGYTF	TGTGCCAGCAGGTCCCCGGGGTTTTACCCTGGCTACACCTTC
-	TRBD2	TRBV10-3	TRBJ2-1	CAIGTSGSSYNEQFF	TGTGCCATCGGGACTAGCGGGAGCTCCTACAATGAGCAGTTCTTC
-	TRBD2	TRBV18	TRBJ2-3	CASSPSLAGSDTQYF	TGTGCCAGCTCCCCTTCGCTAGCGGGTTCAGATACGCAGTATTTT
-	-	TRBV7-2	TRBJ2-5	CASSLGRGFETQYF	TGTGCCAGCAGCTTAGGACGGGGATTCGAGACCCAGTACTTC
-	-	TRBV5-1	TRBJ1-4	CASSLGQFNEKLFF	TGCGCCAGCAGCTTGGGACAGTTTAATGAAAAACTGTTTTTT
-	-	TRBV29-1	TRBJ1-2	CSVEEEVYTF	TGCAGCGTTGAGGAGGAGGTCTACACCTTC
-	-	TRBV18	TRBJ2-3	CASSQQTSTDTQYF	TGTGCCAGCTCCCAACAAACCAGCACAGATACGCAGTATTTT
-	-	TRBV12-5	TRBJ2-3	CASGPGVTDTQYF	TGTGCTAGTGGCCCCGGGGTAACCGATACGCAGTATTTT
-	-	TRBV7-2	TRBJ2-3	CASSFRPDTQYF	TGTGCCAGCAGCTTCAGACCTGATACGCAGTATTTT
-	TRBD2	TRBV6-6	TRBJ2-3	CASSTSSGSKDTQYF	TGTGCCAGCAGTACCTCTAGCGGGAGCAAGGATACGCAGTATTTT
-	-	TRBV19	TRBJ2-1	CASSIRNNEQFF	TGTGCCAGTAGTATCCGGAACAATGAGCAGTTCTTC
-	TRBD1	TRBV7-9	TRBJ2-4	CASSRQGRKNIQYF	TGTGCCAGCAGCCGACAGGGTCGGAAAAACATTCAGTACTTC
once	-	TRBV11-3	TRBJ2-1	CASSLENLVDYNEQFF	TGTGCCAGCAGCTTAGAGAACTTAGTGGACTACAATGAGCAGTTCTTC
-	-	TRBV7-3	TRBJ2-3	CASSLRGGRDTQYF	TGTGCCAGCAGCTTAAGGGGGGGCCGGGATACGCAGTATTTT
-	-	TRBV18	TRBJ1-1	CASSPSARVSTEAFF	TGTGCCAGCTCACCATCTGCCAGGGTGAGCACTGAAGCTTTCTTT
once	TRBD2	TRBV10-2	TRBJ2-1	CASSERLAGTNEQFF	TGCGCCAGCAGTGAGAGGCTAGCGGGGACGAATGAGCAGTTCTTC
few	-	TRBV5-4	TRBJ1-6	CASSLGGGSYNSPLHF	TGTGCCAGCAGCTTGGGCGGGGGATCCTATAATTCACCCCTCCACTTT
-	-	TRBV30	TRBJ1-2	CAWSVNRIDYTF	TGTGCCTGGAGTGTAAACAGAATTGACTACACCTTC
-	-	TRBV29-1	TRBJ1-1	CSGNRDGFTEAFF	TGCAGCGGGAACAGGGATGGATTCACTGAAGCTTTCTTT
-	TRBD1	TRBV7-3	TRBJ2-1	CASSPRQGPYNEQFF	TGTGCCAGCAGCCCGCGACAGGGCCCCTACAATGAGCAGTTCTTC
few	-	TRBV7-2	TRBJ1-4	CASSLNIATNEKLFF	TGTGCCAGCAGCCTTAACATTGCAACTAATGAAAAACTGTTTTTT
-	-	TRBV4-1	TRBJ2-3	CASSQDVPGPDTQYF	TGCGCCAGCAGCCAAGATGTCCCAGGGCCAGATACGCAGTATTTT
once	TRBD1	TRBV18	TRBJ2-2	CASSPQGAVSSTGELFF	TGTGCCAGCTCACCACAGGGGGCCGTTTCGTCGACCGGGGAGCTGTTTTTT
-	-	TRBV7-8	TRBJ2-1	CASSLDGRAAQSNEQFF	TGTGCCAGCAGCTTAGATGGCCGGGCGGCCCAATCCAATGAGCAGTTCTTC
-	TRBD2	TRBV6-6	TRBJ2-1	CASERGSSKGEQFF	TGTGCCAGCGAGCGGGGATCTTCTAAGGGTGAGCAGTTCTTC
once	-	TRBV6-1	TRBJ2-3	CASSNKGTDTQYF	TGTGCCAGCTCAAATAAAGGTACAGATACGCAGTATTTT
-	TRBD2	TRBV7-9	TRBJ2-5	CASSDGDKRGTQYF	TGTGCCAGCAGCGACGGGGATAAGCGGGGTACCCAGTACTTC
-	-	TRBV5-6	TRBJ2-1	CASSQGYGYNEQFF	TGTGCCAGCAGCCAGGGTTATGGGTACAATGAGCAGTTCTTC
-	TRBD1	TRBV5-1	TRBJ2-2	CASSQTTGMRGELFF	TGCGCCAGCAGCCAAACGACAGGGATGCGAGGGGAGCTGTTTTTT
-	-	TRBV7-2	TRBJ2-2	CASSLDKWELFF	TGTGCCAGCAGCTTAGATAAATGGGAGCTGTTTTTT
once	-	TRBV4-2	TRBJ2-7	CASSPTGFSYEQYF	TGTGCCAGCAGCCCAACAGGGTTCTCCTACGAGCAGTACTTC
-	-	TRBV21-1	TRBJ1-3	CASKLSGNSGNTIYF	TGTGCCAGCAAACTCTCAGGTAACTCTGGAAACACCATATATTTT
-	-	TRBV6-5	TRBJ1-6	CASSYSWTKNNSPLHF	TGTGCCAGCAGTTACTCGTGGACAAAAAATAATTCACCCCTCCACTTT
-	TRBD1	TRBV5-1	TRBJ1-1	CASSLENRGKAEAFF	TGCGCCAGCAGCTTGGAGAACAGGGGAAAGGCTGAAGCTTTCTTT
-	-	TRBV29-1	TRBJ2-5	CSVERSGDQETQYF	TGCAGCGTTGAAAGATCAGGGGACCAAGAGACCCAGTACTTC
once	-	TRBV28	TRBJ1-1	CAIKPPHNTEAFF	TGTGCCATCAAACCCCCCCATAACACTGAAGCTTTCTTT
-	TRBD2	TRBV9	TRBJ2-2	CASSSHGLAGGFTGELFF	TGTGCCAGCAGCTCGCATGGACTAGCGGGAGGGTTCACCGGGGAGCTGTTTTTT
once	-	TRBV11-3	TRBJ2-5	CASSLFLQKTQYF	TGTGCCAGCAGCCTTTTCCTCCAGAAGACCCAGTACTTC
-	TRBD1	TRBV18	TRBJ1-2	CASSPQNRGGYTF	TGTGCCAGCTCACCACAGAACAGGGGGGGCTACACCTTC
-	-	TRBV5-5	TRBJ2-7	CASSPSSRAAYEQYF	TGTGCCAGCAGCCCCTCGTCTCGAGCAGCCTACGAGCAGTACTTC
-	-	TRBV19	TRBJ2-2	CASSIGPYTGELFF	TGTGCCAGTAGTATAGGTCCCTACACCGGGGAGCTGTTTTTT
-	-	TRBV5-1	TRBJ1-4	CASSLGAVRANEKLFF	TGCGCCAGCAGCTTGGGGGCGGTAAGGGCTAATGAAAAACTGTTTTTT
-	TRBD1	TRBV5-6	TRBJ2-1	CASSLDRGGLYNEQFF	TGTGCCAGCAGCCTAGACAGGGGGGGTCTCTACAATGAGCAGTTCTTC
-	-	TRBV30	TRBJ1-1	CAWSITGPTEAFF	TGTGCCTGGAGTATAACAGGCCCCACTGAAGCTTTCTTT
few	-	TRBV5-1	TRBJ1-3	CASSFGPSGNTIYF	TGCGCCAGCAGCTTTGGTCCCTCTGGAAACACCATATATTTT
-	-	TRBV25-1	TRBJ2-5	CASSEVGSQETQYF	TGTGCCAGCAGTGAAGTGGGGAGTCAGGAGACCCAGTACTTC
few	-	TRBV6-4	TRBJ2-7	CASRARGVEQYF	TGTGCCAGCAGAGCTAGGGGGGTCGAGCAGTACTTC
-	TRBD2	TRBV2	TRBJ2-2	CASKSPLAANTGELFF	TGTGCCAGCAAATCCCCCCTAGCGGCGAACACCGGGGAGCTGTTTTTT
-	-	TRBV10-2	TRBJ1-4	CASRRGLGEKLFF	TGCGCCAGCAGGAGGGGACTCGGGGAAAAACTGTTTTTT
-	-	TRBV2	TRBJ1-2	CASSTQRGPYGYTF	TGTGCCAGCAGTACACAGAGGGGCCCCTATGGCTACACCTTC